This T cell receptor (beta chain) is from a study of blood T cell repertoires in COVID-19. Repertoires were generated with immunoSEQ multiplex PCR, while TCRdb's copy carries only in-frame clones and drops some. The data hold roughly 290,000 clones, with approximately 85% observed a single time. Germline CDR1 and CDR2: KGHSH and LQKENI. The CDR3 extends over 16 amino acids. V shed 2 bases and J 4 bases; nucleotides not matched to a gene: 10. The chain is built from TRBV18 and TRBJ1-2; TRBD1 aligns across 7 bases. Sequences were obtained from peripheral blood. The sequence was obtained from a human donor with COVID-19, enrolled during active disease. The donor label of this sample is uncertain. Here the CDR3 reads CASSPSPVAGGYGYTF. CDR3 DNA: TGTGCCAGCTCACCAAGCCCGGTGGCAGGGGGCTATGGCTACACCTTC.